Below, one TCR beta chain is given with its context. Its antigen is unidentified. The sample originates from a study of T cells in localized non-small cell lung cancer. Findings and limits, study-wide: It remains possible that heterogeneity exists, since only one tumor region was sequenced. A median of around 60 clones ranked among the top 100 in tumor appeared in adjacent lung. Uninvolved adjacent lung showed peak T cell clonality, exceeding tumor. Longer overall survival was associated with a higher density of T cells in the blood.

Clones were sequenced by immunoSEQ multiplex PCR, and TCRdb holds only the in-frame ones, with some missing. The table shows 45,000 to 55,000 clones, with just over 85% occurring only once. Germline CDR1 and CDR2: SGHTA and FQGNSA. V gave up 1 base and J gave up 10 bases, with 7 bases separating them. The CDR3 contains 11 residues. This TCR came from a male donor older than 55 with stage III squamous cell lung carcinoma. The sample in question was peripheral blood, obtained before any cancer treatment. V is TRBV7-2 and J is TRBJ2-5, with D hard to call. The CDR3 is CASSLGVRQYF. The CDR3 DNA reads TGTGCCAGCAGCTTAGGGGTCCGCCAGTACTTC.